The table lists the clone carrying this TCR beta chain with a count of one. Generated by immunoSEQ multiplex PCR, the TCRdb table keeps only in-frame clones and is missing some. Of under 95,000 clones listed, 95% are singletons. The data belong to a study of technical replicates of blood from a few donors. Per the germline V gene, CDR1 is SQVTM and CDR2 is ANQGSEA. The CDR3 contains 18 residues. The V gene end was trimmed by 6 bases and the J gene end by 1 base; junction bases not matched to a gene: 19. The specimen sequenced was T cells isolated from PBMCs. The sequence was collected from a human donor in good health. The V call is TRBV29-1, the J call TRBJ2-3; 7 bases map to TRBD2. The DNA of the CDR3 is TGCAGCGTACGGGGAAGAACTAGCGCTCTAAGTGGCACAGATACGCAGTATTTT. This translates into CSVRGRTSALSGTDTQYF.